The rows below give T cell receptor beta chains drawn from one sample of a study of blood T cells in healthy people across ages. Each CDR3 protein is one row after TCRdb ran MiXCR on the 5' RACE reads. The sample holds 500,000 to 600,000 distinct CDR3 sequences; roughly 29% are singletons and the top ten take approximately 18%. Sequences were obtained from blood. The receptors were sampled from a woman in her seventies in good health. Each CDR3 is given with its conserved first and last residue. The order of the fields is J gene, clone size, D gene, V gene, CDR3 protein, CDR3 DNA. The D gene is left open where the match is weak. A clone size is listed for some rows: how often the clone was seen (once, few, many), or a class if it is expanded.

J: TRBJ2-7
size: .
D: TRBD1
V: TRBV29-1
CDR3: CSVSPGQRTYEQYF
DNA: TGCAGCGTTAGCCCGGGACAGAGGACCTACGAGCAGTACTTC

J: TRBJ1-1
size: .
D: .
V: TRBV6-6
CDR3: CASSPPPGYGGTEAFF
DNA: TGTGCCAGCAGTCCTCCCCCAGGTTACGGGGGCACTGAAGCTTTCTTT

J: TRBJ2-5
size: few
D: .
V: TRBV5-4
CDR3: CASSSGSLQETQYF
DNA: TGTGCCAGCAGTTCCGGGAGCCTTCAAGAGACCCAGTACTTC

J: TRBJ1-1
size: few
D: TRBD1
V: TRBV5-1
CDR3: CASSTGQGDSTEAFF
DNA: TGCGCCAGCAGCACAGGACAGGGGGATAGCACTGAAGCTTTCTTT

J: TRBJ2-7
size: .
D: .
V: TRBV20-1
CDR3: CSASRGGSGHEQYF
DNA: TGCAGTGCTAGTAGAGGGGGTAGCGGACACGAGCAGTACTTC

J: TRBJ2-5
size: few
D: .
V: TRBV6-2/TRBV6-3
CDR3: CASSPIAGRTETQYF
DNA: TGTGCCAGCAGCCCCATAGCAGGGCGAACAGAGACCCAGTACTTC

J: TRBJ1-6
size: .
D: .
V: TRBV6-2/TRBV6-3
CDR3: CATLKDSFLNSPLHF
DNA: TGTGCCACCTTGAAAGACAGCTTCTTAAATTCACCCCTCCACTTT

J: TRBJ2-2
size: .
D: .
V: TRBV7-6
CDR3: CASSGGKSNTGELFF
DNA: TGTGCCAGCAGCGGGGGCAAATCGAACACCGGGGAGCTGTTTTTT

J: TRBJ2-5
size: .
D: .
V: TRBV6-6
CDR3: CASSRGALQETQYF
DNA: TGTGCCAGCAGTAGAGGCGCATTACAAGAGACCCAGTACTTC

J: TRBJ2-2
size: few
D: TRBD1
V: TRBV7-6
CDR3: CASSQTPGTGNTGELFF
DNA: TGTGCCAGCAGCCAAACCCCCGGGACAGGGAACACCGGGGAGCTGTTTTTT

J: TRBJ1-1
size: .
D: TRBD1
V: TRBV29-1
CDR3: CSAKKGQTNTEAFF
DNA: TGCAGCGCAAAGAAGGGACAGACGAACACTGAAGCTTTCTTT

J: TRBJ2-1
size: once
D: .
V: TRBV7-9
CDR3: CASSPRNPYNEQFF
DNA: TGTGCCAGCAGCCCTCGTAATCCCTACAATGAGCAGTTCTTC

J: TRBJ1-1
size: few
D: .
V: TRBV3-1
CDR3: CASSYREQNTEAFF
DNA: TGTGCCAGCAGTTATCGTGAGCAGAACACTGAAGCTTTCTTT

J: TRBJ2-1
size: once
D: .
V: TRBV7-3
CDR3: CASSLTWGNEQFF
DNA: TGTGCCAGCAGCTTGACATGGGGCAATGAGCAGTTCTTC

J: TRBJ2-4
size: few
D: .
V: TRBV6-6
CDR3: CASSYSVNIQYF
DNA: TGTGCCAGCAGTTACTCGGTAAACATTCAGTACTTC

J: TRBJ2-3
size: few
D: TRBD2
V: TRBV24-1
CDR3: CATSEPGTGGADTQYF
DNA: TGTGCCACCAGTGAGCCCGGGACGGGGGGGGCAGATACGCAGTATTTT

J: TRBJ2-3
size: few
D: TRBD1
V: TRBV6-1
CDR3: CASSEPDRGTDTQYF
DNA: TGTGCCAGCAGTGAACCCGACAGGGGGACAGATACGCAGTATTTT

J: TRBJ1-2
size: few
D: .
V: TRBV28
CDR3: CASSFGGEVYGYTF
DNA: TGTGCCAGCAGTTTCGGGGGAGAGGTCTATGGCTACACCTTC

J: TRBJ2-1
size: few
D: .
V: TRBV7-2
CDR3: CASSLASLDNEQFF
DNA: TGTGCCAGCAGCTTAGCATCCCTTGACAATGAGCAGTTCTTC

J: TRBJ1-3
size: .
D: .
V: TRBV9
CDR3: CASSVSGVGTGNTIYF
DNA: TGTGCCAGCAGCGTATCAGGCGTTGGGACTGGAAACACCATATATTTT

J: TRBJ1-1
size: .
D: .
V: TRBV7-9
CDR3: CASSLMEGSAEAFF
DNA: TGTGCCAGCAGCTTAATGGAGGGATCCGCTGAAGCTTTCTTT

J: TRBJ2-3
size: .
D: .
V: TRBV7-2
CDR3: CASSLNERGTTSTDTQYF
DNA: TGTGCCAGCAGCTTAAATGAAAGGGGGACTACTAGCACAGATACGCAGTATTTT

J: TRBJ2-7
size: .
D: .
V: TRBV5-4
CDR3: CTSSSESHSYEQYF
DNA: TGTACCAGCAGCTCCGAGTCGCACTCCTACGAGCAGTACTTC

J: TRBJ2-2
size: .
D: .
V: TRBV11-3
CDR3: CASSLIGELFF
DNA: TGTGCCAGCAGCTTAATCGGGGAGCTGTTTTTT

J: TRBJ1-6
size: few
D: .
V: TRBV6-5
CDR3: CASSRVESYNSPLHF
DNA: TGTGCCAGCAGCCGGGTTGAATCCTATAATTCACCCCTCCACTTT

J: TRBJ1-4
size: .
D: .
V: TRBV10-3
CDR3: CAISPGEDEKLFF
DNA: TGTGCCATCAGTCCCGGGGAAGATGAAAAACTGTTTTTT

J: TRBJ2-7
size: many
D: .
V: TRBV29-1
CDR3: CSVGGALSSYEQYF
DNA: TGCAGCGTTGGGGGGGCACTGAGCTCCTACGAGCAGTACTTC

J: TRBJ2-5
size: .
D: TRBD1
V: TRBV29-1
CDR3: CSVDKPGQGPETQYF
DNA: TGCAGCGTGGATAAACCCGGACAGGGACCAGAGACCCAGTACTTC

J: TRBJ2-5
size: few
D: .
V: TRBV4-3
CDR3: CASSLSLGGVRETQYF
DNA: TGCGCCAGCAGCTTATCCTTGGGGGGCGTAAGGGAGACCCAGTACTTC

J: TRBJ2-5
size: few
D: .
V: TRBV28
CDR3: CASSGRGGLKQETQYF
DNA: TGTGCCAGCAGTGGAAGGGGGGGGCTGAAACAAGAGACCCAGTACTTC

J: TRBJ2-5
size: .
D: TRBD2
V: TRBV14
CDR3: CARTILHERGEQETQYF
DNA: TGTGCCAGGACGATACTCCATGAGCGGGGGGAACAAGAGACCCAGTACTTC

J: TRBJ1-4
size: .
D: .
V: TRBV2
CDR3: CASRRAGTSEKLFF
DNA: TGTGCCAGCAGGAGGGCAGGGACTAGTGAAAAACTGTTTTTT

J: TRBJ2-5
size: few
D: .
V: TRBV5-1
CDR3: CASGLDDQETQYF
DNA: TGCGCCAGCGGCTTGGATGACCAAGAGACCCAGTACTTC

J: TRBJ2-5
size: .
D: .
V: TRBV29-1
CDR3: CSVGAGAYQETQYF
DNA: TGCAGCGTTGGCGCAGGGGCCTACCAAGAGACCCAGTACTTC

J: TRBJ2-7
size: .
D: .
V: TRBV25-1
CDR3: CASSQSDGYSYEQYF
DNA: TGTGCCAGCAGTCAGTCAGACGGTTACTCCTACGAGCAGTACTTC

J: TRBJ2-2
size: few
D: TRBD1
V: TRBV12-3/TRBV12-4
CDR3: CASCPLTPRDSNTGELFF
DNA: TGTGCCAGCTGTCCGTTGACCCCCCGGGACAGTAACACCGGGGAGCTGTTTTTT

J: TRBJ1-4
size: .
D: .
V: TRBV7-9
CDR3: CASSLKQGGEKLFF
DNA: TGTGCCAGCAGCTTAAAACAGGGAGGTGAAAAACTGTTTTTT

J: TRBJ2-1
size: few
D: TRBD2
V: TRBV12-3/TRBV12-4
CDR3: CASSTLLAESYNEQFF
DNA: TGTGCCAGCAGTACACTACTAGCGGAATCCTACAATGAGCAGTTCTTC

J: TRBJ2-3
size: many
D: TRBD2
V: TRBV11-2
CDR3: CASSFRRSGGAADTQYF
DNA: TGTGCCAGCAGCTTCAGACGTAGCGGGGGGGCAGCAGATACGCAGTATTTT

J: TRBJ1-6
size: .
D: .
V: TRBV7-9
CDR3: CASSSAAIPVSPLHF
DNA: TGTGCCAGCAGCTCCGCAGCGATTCCCGTTTCACCCCTCCACTTT

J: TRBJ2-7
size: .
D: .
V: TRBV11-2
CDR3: CASSLDFSSRRSYEQYF
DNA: TGTGCCAGCAGCTTAGACTTCAGTTCGCGGAGGTCCTACGAGCAGTACTTC

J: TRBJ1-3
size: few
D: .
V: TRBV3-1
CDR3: CASSPREAGNTIYF
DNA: TGTGCCAGCAGCCCCCGGGAAGCGGGGAACACCATATATTTT

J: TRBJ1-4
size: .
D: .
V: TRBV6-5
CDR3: CASSYSRGVGREKLFF
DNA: TGTGCCAGCAGTTACTCGAGGGGAGTGGGTAGGGAAAAACTGTTTTTT

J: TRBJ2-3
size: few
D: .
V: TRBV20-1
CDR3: CSATHATGDTQYF
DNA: TGCAGTGCGACGCATGCCACGGGGGATACGCAGTATTTT

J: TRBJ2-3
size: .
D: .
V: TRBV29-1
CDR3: CSVRGADTQYF
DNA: TGCAGCGTGCGAGGGGCAGATACGCAGTATTTT

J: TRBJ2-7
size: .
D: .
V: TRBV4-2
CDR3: CASSIVWGDEQYF
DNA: TGTGCCAGCAGCATCGTCTGGGGAGACGAGCAGTACTTC

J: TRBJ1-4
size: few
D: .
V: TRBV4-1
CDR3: CASSQDGFGGEKLFF
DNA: TGCGCCAGCAGCCAAGACGGCTTTGGGGGAGAAAAACTGTTTTTT

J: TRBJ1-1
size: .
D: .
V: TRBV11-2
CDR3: CASSLLRTVPEAFF
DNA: TGTGCCAGCAGCTTATTGCGGACAGTCCCTGAAGCTTTCTTT

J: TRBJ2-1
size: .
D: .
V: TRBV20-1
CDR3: CSARDLNDEQFF
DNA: TGCAGTGCTAGAGATCTCAACGATGAGCAGTTCTTC

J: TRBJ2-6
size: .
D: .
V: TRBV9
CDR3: CASGRGQRSAGANVLAF
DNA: TGTGCCAGCGGGAGGGGACAGCGTTCTGCTGGGGCCAACGTCCTGGCTTTC

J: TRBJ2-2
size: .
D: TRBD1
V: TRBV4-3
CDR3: CASSQDWRQGWNTGELFF
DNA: TGCGCCAGCAGCCAAGATTGGAGACAGGGGTGGAACACCGGGGAGCTGTTTTTT

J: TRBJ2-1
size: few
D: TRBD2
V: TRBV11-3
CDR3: CASSLGRAGDRSYNEQFF
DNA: TGTGCCAGCAGCTTAGGGCGAGCGGGGGACCGCTCCTACAATGAGCAGTTCTTC

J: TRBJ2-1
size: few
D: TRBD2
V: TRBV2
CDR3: CASRERGGADYNEQFF
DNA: TGTGCCAGCAGGGAGCGGGGGGGCGCGGACTACAATGAGCAGTTCTTC

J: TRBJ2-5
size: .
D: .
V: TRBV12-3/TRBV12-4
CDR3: CASSEEVETQYF
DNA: TGTGCCAGCAGTGAAGAGGTCGAGACCCAGTACTTC

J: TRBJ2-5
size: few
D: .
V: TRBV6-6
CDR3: CASSPGTLGETQYF
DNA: TGTGCCAGCAGCCCCGGTACATTGGGAGAGACCCAGTACTTC